This is a list of T cell receptor beta chains from one sample in a study of response to subunit inactivated influenza vaccine. One entry per CDR3 protein results from TCRdb running MiXCR on the RT-PCR reads. The top ten hold 11% of the sample, which has 700,000 to 800,000 distinct CDR3 sequences, approximately 17% seen once. The sample was PBMCs from blood, taken approximately 5 days after vaccination. These receptors originate from a man in his fifties or sixties who received an inactivated influenza vaccine. The CDR3 runs from the conserved cysteine through the conserved F or W. Each record gives: J gene, V gene, D gene, clone size, CDR3 DNA, CDR3 protein. D genes are given only for firm matches. Rows may omit the clone size; those that give it use once, few, many or a size class.

TRBJ1-5 | TRBV10-3 | . | few | TGTGCCATCAAGGGGGGGAAAGGTGAGCCCCAGCATTTT | CAIKGGKGEPQHF
TRBJ2-5 | TRBV6-2/TRBV6-3 | . | . | TGTGCCAGCAGTTACTCGTTCGGGAGCGTTGCAGAGACCCAGTACTTC | CASSYSFGSVAETQYF
TRBJ2-2 | TRBV30 | . | once | TGTGCCTGGAGGCCGGGAACCCATCTAAACGGGGAGCTGTTTTTT | CAWRPGTHLNGELFF
TRBJ2-5 | TRBV12-3/TRBV12-4 | . | few | TGTGCCAGCACCCAAAGGACGGGCCGCGAGACCCAGTACTTC | CASTQRTGRETQYF
TRBJ2-3 | TRBV12-3/TRBV12-4 | TRBD1 | . | TGTGCCAGCAGTCCCCGGACAGGTCAGAGAGATACGCAGTATTTT | CASSPRTGQRDTQYF
TRBJ2-7 | TRBV9 | TRBD1 | few | TGTGCCAGCAGCGCGGGACAGGGTTTCGACGAGCAGTACTTC | CASSAGQGFDEQYF
TRBJ1-3 | TRBV12-3/TRBV12-4 | . | . | TGTGCCAGCAGTTTACGGGGGGTCGGCGGAAACACCATATATTTT | CASSLRGVGGNTIYF
TRBJ2-1 | TRBV28 | TRBD2 | few | TGTGCCAGCAGTTCAGCGCCGGGACTAGCGGGGCGATCCTACAATGAGCAGTTCTTC | CASSSAPGLAGRSYNEQFF
TRBJ2-1 | TRBV20-1 | . | . | TGCAGTGCTAGTTTGTCCGGGAGACCATACAATGAGCAGTTCTTC | CSASLSGRPYNEQFF
TRBJ2-7 | TRBV10-3 | . | few | TGTGCCATCCGTAGGGGGGGCGCGGGCTACGAGCAGTACTTC | CAIRRGGAGYEQYF
TRBJ2-1 | TRBV12-3/TRBV12-4 | . | many | TGTGCCAGCAGTCCCGGGCCCCCGTTCTTC | CASSPGPPFF
TRBJ2-5 | TRBV20-1 | TRBD2 | . | TGCAGTGCTAGAGATTCCGGGACTAGCCAAGAGACCCAGTACTTC | CSARDSGTSQETQYF
TRBJ2-5 | TRBV6-5 | . | . | TGTGCCAGCAGTTACTGGCAGGGAAGAGAGACCCAGTACTTC | CASSYWQGRETQYF
TRBJ2-1 | TRBV29-1 | . | . | TGCAGCGTTCGGTTATACAATGAGCAGTTCTTC | CSVRLYNEQFF
TRBJ1-3 | TRBV20-1 | . | few | TGCAGTGCTAGGAGCGTGACTGGAAACACCATATATTTT | CSARSVTGNTIYF
TRBJ2-5 | TRBV10-3 | TRBD1 | . | TGTGCCATCAGTGATCTTCGGCGGGGACAGGGAGAGACCCAGTACTTC | CAISDLRRGQGETQYF
TRBJ2-1 | TRBV14 | TRBD1 | . | TGTGCCAGCAGCCAAGAACCCCCGACAGGGGGCATAGATGAGCAGTTCTTC | CASSQEPPTGGIDEQFF
TRBJ2-2 | TRBV5-1 | TRBD1 | few | TGCGCCAGCAGCTCAGGACAGGGCCCCGGGGAGCTGTTTTTT | CASSSGQGPGELFF
TRBJ1-5 | TRBV21-1 | . | few | TGTGCCAGCAAAAGGGGAACCGGGACAGGGGATCAAAATCAGCCCCAGCATTTT | CASKRGTGTGDQNQPQHF
TRBJ1-2 | TRBV6-5 | TRBD1 | . | TGTGCCAGCAGTTACCAACCGACAGGGGAGCTCGGCTACACCTTC | CASSYQPTGELGYTF
TRBJ2-1 | TRBV7-9 | TRBD2 | . | TGTGCCAGCAGCTCGCCGGGACTAGCGGTCAATGAGCAGTTCTTC | CASSSPGLAVNEQFF
TRBJ2-7 | TRBV5-6 | TRBD2 | few | TGTGCCAGCAGCTTGCAGATTAGCGGGAGCCCCTACGAGCAGTACTTC | CASSLQISGSPYEQYF